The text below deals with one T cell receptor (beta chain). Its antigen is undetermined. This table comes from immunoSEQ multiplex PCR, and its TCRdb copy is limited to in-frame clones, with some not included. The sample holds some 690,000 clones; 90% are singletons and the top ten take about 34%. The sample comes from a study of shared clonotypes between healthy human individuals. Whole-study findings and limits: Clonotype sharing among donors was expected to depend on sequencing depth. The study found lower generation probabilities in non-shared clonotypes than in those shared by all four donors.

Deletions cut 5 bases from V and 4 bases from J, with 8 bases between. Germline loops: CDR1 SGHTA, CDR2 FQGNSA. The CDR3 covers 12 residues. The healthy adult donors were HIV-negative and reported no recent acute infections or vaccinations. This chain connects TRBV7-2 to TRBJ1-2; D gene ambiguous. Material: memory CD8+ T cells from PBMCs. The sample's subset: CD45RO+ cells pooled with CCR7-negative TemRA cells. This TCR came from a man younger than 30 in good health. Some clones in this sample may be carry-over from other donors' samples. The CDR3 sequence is CASSAGIYGYTF. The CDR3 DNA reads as TGTGCCAGCAGCGCGGGGATCTATGGCTACACCTTC.